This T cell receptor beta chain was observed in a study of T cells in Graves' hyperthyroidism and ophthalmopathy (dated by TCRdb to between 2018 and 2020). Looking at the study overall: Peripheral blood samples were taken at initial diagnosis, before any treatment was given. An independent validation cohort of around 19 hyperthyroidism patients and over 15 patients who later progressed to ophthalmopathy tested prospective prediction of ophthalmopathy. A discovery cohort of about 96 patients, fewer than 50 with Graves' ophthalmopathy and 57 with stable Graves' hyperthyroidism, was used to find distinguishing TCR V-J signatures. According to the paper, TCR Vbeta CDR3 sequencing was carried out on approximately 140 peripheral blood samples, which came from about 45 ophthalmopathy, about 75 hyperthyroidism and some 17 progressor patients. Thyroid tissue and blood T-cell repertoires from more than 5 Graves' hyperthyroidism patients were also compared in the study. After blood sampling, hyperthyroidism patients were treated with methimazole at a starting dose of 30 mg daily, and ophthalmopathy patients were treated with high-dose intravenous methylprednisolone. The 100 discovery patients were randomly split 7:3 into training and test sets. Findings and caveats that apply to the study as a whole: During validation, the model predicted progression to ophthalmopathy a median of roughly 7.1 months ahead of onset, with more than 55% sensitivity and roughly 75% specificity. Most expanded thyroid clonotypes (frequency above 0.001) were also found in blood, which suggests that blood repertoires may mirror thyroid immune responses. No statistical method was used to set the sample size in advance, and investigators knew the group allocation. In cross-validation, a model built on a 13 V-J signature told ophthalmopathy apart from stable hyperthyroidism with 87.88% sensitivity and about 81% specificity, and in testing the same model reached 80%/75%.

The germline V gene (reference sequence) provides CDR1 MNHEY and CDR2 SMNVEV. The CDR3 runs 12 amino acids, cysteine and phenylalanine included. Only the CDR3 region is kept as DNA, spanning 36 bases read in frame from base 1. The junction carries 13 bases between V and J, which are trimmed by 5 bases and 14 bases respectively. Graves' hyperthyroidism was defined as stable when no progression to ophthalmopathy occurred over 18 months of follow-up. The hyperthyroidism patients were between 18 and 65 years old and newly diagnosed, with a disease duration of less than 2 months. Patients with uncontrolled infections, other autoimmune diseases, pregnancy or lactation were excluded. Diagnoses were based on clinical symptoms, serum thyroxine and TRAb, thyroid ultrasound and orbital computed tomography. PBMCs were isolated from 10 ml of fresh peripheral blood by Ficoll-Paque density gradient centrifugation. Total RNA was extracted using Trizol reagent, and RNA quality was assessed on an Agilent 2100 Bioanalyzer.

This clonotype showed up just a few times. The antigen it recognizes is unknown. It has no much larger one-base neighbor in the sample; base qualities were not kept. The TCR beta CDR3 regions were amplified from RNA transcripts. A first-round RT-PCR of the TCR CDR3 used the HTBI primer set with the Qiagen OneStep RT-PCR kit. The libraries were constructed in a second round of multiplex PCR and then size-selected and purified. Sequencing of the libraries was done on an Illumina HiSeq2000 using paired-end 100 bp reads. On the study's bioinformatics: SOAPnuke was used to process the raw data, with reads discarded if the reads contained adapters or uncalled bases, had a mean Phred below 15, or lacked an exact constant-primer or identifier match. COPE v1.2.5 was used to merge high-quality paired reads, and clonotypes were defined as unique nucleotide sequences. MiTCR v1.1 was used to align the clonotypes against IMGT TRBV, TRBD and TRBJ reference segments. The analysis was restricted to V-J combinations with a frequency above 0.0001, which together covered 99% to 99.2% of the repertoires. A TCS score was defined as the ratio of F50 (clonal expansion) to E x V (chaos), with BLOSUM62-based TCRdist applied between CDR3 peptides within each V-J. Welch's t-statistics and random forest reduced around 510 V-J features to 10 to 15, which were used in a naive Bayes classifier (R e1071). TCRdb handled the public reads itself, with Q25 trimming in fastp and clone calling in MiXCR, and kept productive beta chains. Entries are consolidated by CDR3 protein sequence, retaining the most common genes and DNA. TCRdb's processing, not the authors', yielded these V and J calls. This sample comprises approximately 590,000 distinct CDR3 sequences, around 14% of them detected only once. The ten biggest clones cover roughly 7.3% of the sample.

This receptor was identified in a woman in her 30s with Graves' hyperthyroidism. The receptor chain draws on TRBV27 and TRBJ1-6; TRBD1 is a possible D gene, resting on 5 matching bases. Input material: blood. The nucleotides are TGTGCCAGCAGTCCTCAGGGCGCATCCCTCCACTTT. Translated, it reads CASSPQGASLHF.